The 16 T cell receptor beta chains reported below all come from one sample, sequenced in a study of blood T cells in healthy people across ages. A second PCR of 7 to 11 cycles used a sample-barcoded 5' primer and a J-beta primer mix. TCRdb redid the calling of the 5' RACE reads with MiXCR, one entry per CDR3 protein. The repertoire holds some 1,800,000 distinct CDR3 sequences, with more than 35% as singletons. The specimen sequenced was blood. These receptors originate from a human donor in good health.

A remark on this clonotype: This may come from a read error, since a much larger clone is one base off. The chain joins TRBV20-1 to TRBJ1-4; 12 bases align to TRBD1. CDR1 DFQATT and CDR2 SNEGSKA come from the germline V gene (reference sequence). CDR3 length: 15 residues. V trimming: 3 bases; J trimming: 7 bases; junction bases outside the gene matches: 6. The CDR3: CSASGGQGACEKLFF. CDR3 bases: TGCAGTGCTAGTGGGGGACAGGGGGCCTGTGAAAAACTGTTTTTT.

The chain employs TRBV12-5 and TRBJ2-1; D gene unclear. The V and J ends lost 3 bases and 7 bases respectively, with 7 bases between them. Per germline, CDR1 LGHNT and CDR2 FRNRAP. This CDR3 has 12 residues. CDR3 bases: TGTGCTAGTGGTTTCCGTTGGAATGAGCAGTTCTTC. Translating gives CASGFRWNEQFF. The full variable domain, with the rest looked up from reference TRBV12-5 and TRBJ2-1, is DARVTQTPRHKVTEMGQEVTMRCQPILGHNTVFWYRQTMMQGLELLAYFRNRAPLDDSGMPKDRFSAEMPDATLATLKIQPSEPRDSAVYFCASGFRWNEQFFGPGTRLTVL.

This clonotype was counted a few times. The chain recombines TRBV6-1 with TRBJ2-7; perhaps D is TRBD1 or TRBD2 (5 bases each). Trimming took 2 bases from V and 4 from J, leaving 18 bases between them. CDR3 length equals 16 residues. Germline V gene sequence: CDR1 MNHNS, CDR2 SASEGT. The CDR3, as DNA: TGTGCCAGCAGTGAACGGGCAGGCTCCGAGGGGTACGAGCAGTACTTC. Its protein is CASSERAGSEGYEQYF.

The chain employs TRBV7-9 and TRBJ1-1, with D perhaps matching TRBD1 (5 bases). The CDR3 contains 15 residues. Germline V gene lookup returns CDR1 SEHNR and CDR2 FQNEAQ (reference sequence). V lost 5 bases to trimming and J lost 5 bases, with 18 bases between them. The CDR3 region is CASSPGGGFRTEAFF. The CDR3 nucleotides read TGTGCCAGCAGCCCCGGTGGGGGGTTCAGAACTGAAGCTTTCTTT. Based on the CDR3 plus reference TRBV7-9 and TRBJ1-1, the full variable domain is DTGVSQNPRHKITKRGQNVTFRCDPISEHNRLYWYRQTLGQGPEFLTYFQNEAQLEKSRLLSDRFSAERPKGSFSTLEIQRTEQGDSAMYLCASSPGGGFRTEAFFGQGTRLTVV.

This clonotype came up a few times. This chain links TRBV28 with TRBJ1-4; D is perhaps TRBD1 (6 bases). The length of the CDR3 is 15 residues. V lost 4 bases, J lost 13 bases, and 22 bases lay in between. Germline-derived CDR1 and CDR2 are MDHEN and SYDVKM. The CDR3 coding sequence is TGTGCCAGCAGTTCCCCCGGGGGCCTATTGGATGGACTGTTTTTT. It yields the protein CASSSPGGLLDGLFF. Complete variable domain (other parts from reference TRBV28 and TRBJ1-4): DVKVTQSSRYLVKRTGEKVFLECVQDMDHENMFWYRQDPGLGLRLIYFSYDVKMKEKGDIPEGYSVSREKKERFSLILESASTNQTSMYLCASSSPGGLLDGLFFGSGTQLSVL.

This clonotype appeared a few times. The chain couples TRBV7-8 to TRBJ1-5; no clear D. Germline lookup yields CDR1 SGHVS and CDR2 FQNEAQ. There are 14 residues in the CDR3. Trimming took off 5 bases at V and 4 bases at J, with 12 bases between the two ends. CDR3: CASSPRRPNQPQHF. For the CDR3, the DNA is TGTGCCAGCAGCCCCCGACGGCCTAATCAGCCCCAGCATTTT. Full variable domain (missing parts from reference TRBV7-8 and TRBJ1-5): GAGVSQSPRYKVAKRGQDVALRCDPISGHVSLFWYQQALGQGPEFLTYFQNEAQLDKSGLPSDRFFAERPEGSVSTLKIQRTQQEDSAVYLCASSPRRPNQPQHFGDGTRLSIL.

The J gene is TRBJ2-6, the V gene TRBV7-9; 7 nucleotides match TRBD1. Germline assignment: CDR1 SEHNR and CDR2 FQNEAQ (reference sequence). The CDR3 consists of 18 residues. The junction had 10 bases not matched to a gene; V was cut back by 5 bases and J by 0 bases. The DNA for the CDR3 is TGTGCCAGCAGCATCGGCCGGGACAGAAACTCTGGGGCCAACGTCCTGACTTTC. Its translation is CASSIGRDRNSGANVLTF.

There are a few counts of this clonotype. The junction departs from germline at one end; a sequencing error may be responsible. The J gene is TRBJ2-7, the V gene TRBV6-2 or TRBV6-3; 7 nucleotides match TRBD1. The CDR3 totals 15 residues. The germline V gene has CDR1 MNHEY and CDR2 SVGEGT. The CDR3 DNA follows: TGTGCCAGCAGTTACAGGCGGACAGGAGCCTACGGGCAGTACTTC. Translating gives CASSYRRTGAYGQYF.

This clonotype appeared a few times. This chain joins TRBV29-1 and TRBJ2-3, with 7 bases that match TRBD2. CDR1 is SQVTM, CDR2 ANQGSEA, per germline. This CDR3 region has 11 residues. Germline trimming cut 7 bases from V and 4 bases from J; bases unmatched to any gene: 2. The CDR3 sequence: CSGTRADTQYF. Here the CDR3 DNA reads TGCAGCGGGACTAGGGCAGATACGCAGTATTTT.

This clonotype was seen a handful of times. The chain recombines TRBV7-9 with TRBJ2-7, with TRBD1 matching 11 bases. The germline CDR1 and CDR2 sequences are SEHNR and FQNEAQ (reference sequence). CDR3 length: 15 residues. The junction had 2 bases not matched to a gene; V was cut back by 1 base and J by 3 bases. CDR3 in amino acids: CASSLGTGGYYEQYF. For the CDR3, the DNA is TGTGCCAGCAGCTTAGGGACAGGGGGCTACTACGAGCAGTACTTC.

This clonotype was counted a few times. This chain links TRBV7-9 with TRBJ2-7; D gene unclear. Trimming removed 3 bases from V and 6 bases from J, with 9 bases in between. The CDR3 spans 12 residues. Germline CDR1 is SEHNR and CDR2 is FQNEAQ (reference sequence). DNA of the CDR3: TGTGCCAGCAGCTTTGGACCCCGCGAGCAGTACTTC. Translation: CASSFGPREQYF.

The chain couples TRBV12-3 or TRBV12-4 to TRBJ2-1; D might be TRBD1 or TRBD2, each matching 5 bases. The CDR3 is 15 amino acids. The V and J ends lost 7 bases and 0 bases respectively, with 13 bases between them. The CDR3 here is CASTTWGSSYNEQFF. The CDR3 coding sequence is TGTGCCAGCACCACCTGGGGGAGCTCCTACAATGAGCAGTTCTTC.

The J gene is TRBJ2-2, the V gene TRBV4-3, with TRBD2 matching over 10 bases. This CDR3 is 17 amino acids long. Germline V gene data show CDR1 as LGHNA and CDR2 as YSLEER. V was clipped by 0 bases and J by 2 bases; unmatched bases: 3. In nucleotides, the CDR3 is TGCGCCAGCAGCCAAGAGGCTAGCGGGGGTAACACCGGGGAGCTGTTTTTT. The encoded protein is CASSQEASGGNTGELFF.

The rearrangement links TRBV7-2 to TRBJ2-7; D is unclear. From germline, CDR1 is SGHTA and CDR2 FQGNSA. The CDR3 covers 15 residues. The V end lost 7 bases, the J end lost 2 bases, and 18 bases lay between the germline ends. CDR3 sequence (DNA): TGTGCCAGCACCAGCTCGGTGGGTCCTACCTACGAGCAGTACTTC. It translates to CASTSSVGPTYEQYF.

This clonotype was seen a handful of times. This could be a read error, since a much larger clone is one nucleotide away. The chain links TRBV6-5 to TRBJ1-1; D is perhaps TRBD1 (6 bases). The length of the CDR3 is 13 residues. The germline V gene encodes CDR1 MNHEY and CDR2 SVGAGI. The CDR3 reads CASSPRGATKAFF. The CDR3 nucleotides are TGTGCCAGCAGCCCCCGGGGGGCCACTAAAGCTTTCTTT.

This chain joins TRBV24-1 and TRBJ1-5, with no clear D. V lost 3 bases, J lost 8 bases, and 7 bases lay in between. This CDR3 has 12 residues. Germline V gives CDR1 KGHDR, CDR2 SFDVKD. CDR3 sequence (DNA): TGTGCCACCAGTGATCGAGGAGAGCCCCAGCATTTT. Its protein product is CATSDRGEPQHF.